This TCR beta chain was sequenced for a study of cytomegalovirus exposure and HLA in healthy donors. Study-wide results and caveats: Judged likely to be a sequencing artifact was a cluster of highly shared sequence variants. When analyzed later, the rates of TCR association showed variation by HLA locus, with DRB1 the most and HLA-C the fewest.

Comments on this clone: Its cognate antigen is unknown.

PCR involved 60 Vbeta and 13 Jbeta primers. The table came from immunoSEQ multiplex PCR; TCRdb's copy has only in-frame clones and leaves some out. The sample has 100,000 or so clones; approximately 88% are singletons. CDR1 PRHDT and CDR2 FYEKMQ come from the germline V gene (reference sequence). The CDR3 runs to 19 residues. J was trimmed by 5 bases and V by 3 bases; bases with no gene match: 15. Though nominally healthy at sampling, donors likely had unrecorded immune exposures. Specimen: PBMCs. The chain combines TRBV13 with TRBJ2-7; TRBD2 matches at 14 bases. The sequence came from a young man in good health and CMV-seronegative. For the CDR3, the DNA is TGTGCCAGCAGCTTGAGCATGGGACTAGCGGGAGCGGTGGGGGACGAGCAGTACTTC. Protein product: CASSLSMGLAGAVGDEQYF.